Listed below are T cell receptor beta chains from one sample, sequenced in a study of T-cell memory formation after mild COVID-19. MiXCR, applied by TCRdb to the 5' RACE reads, yields one record per CDR3 protein. In the table there are under 600,000 distinct CDR3 sequences, roughly 22% of which are singletons. Sequencing was done on a sample of PBMCs or a T cell subset sorted from them (not recorded which). All receptors come from an adult woman who had mild COVID-19 (a few samples of this study predate the infection). Cell type and time point are not known. Each CDR3 is given with its conserved first and last residue. D genes are given only for firm matches. The size of a clone is reported for some rows only, either as once, few or many, or as a class for expanded clones.

D,size,V,J,DNA,CDR3
-,few,TRBV4-2,TRBJ2-1,TGTGCCAGCAGCCCCGAGGGGGTGAACTACAATGAGCAGTTCTTC,CASSPEGVNYNEQFF
TRBD1,many,TRBV5-1,TRBJ1-3,TGTGCCAGCAGCTTAGACAGGGGCTCTGGAAACACCATATATTTT,CASSLDRGSGNTIYF
TRBD2,-,TRBV5-1,TRBJ2-7,TGCGCCAGCAGCCTACTAGCGGGGGCCTCCTACGAGCAGTACTTC,CASSLLAGASYEQYF
-,-,TRBV6-2/TRBV6-3,TRBJ1-1,TGTGCCAGCAGTTACTACCAGTCGCTCGGAGCTTTCTTT,CASSYYQSLGAFF
TRBD1,-,TRBV24-1,TRBJ2-3,TGTGCCACCAGTCCGGGACAGGTAGGAACAGATACGCAGTATTTT,CATSPGQVGTDTQYF
TRBD2,few,TRBV27,TRBJ2-1,TGTGCCAGCAGTTTGAGCGGGAGGGCCGGGAATGAGCAGTTCTTC,CASSLSGRAGNEQFF
-,few,TRBV12-3/TRBV12-4,TRBJ1-5,TGTGCCAGCAGTTCCAGCGCGGGGCAGGGGCGGAATCAGCCCCAGCATTTT,CASSSSAGQGRNQPQHF
-,-,TRBV2,TRBJ2-7,TGTGCCAGCAACAGGGTGGCCTACGAGCAGTACTTC,CASNRVAYEQYF
-,-,TRBV7-8,TRBJ2-1,TGTGCCAGCAGCTTAGAGGGGGGCAACGTGAATGAGCAGTTCTTC,CASSLEGGNVNEQFF
-,-,TRBV18,TRBJ1-5,TGTGCCAGCTCACCACAACAGGTTAACAATCAGCCCCAGCATTTT,CASSPQQVNNQPQHF
TRBD1,few,TRBV29-1,TRBJ2-1,TGCAGCGTTGAAAGACCGGGACAGTTTAATGAGCAGTTCTTC,CSVERPGQFNEQFF
TRBD1,-,TRBV20-1,TRBJ2-7,TGCAGTCCGCACTGGCCCGGACAGGGGGTGCAGTACTTC,CSPHWPGQGVQYF
-,many,TRBV12-3/TRBV12-4,TRBJ2-3,TGTGCCAGCACCCAAGGAGCGGCTTACACAGATACGCAGTATTTT,CASTQGAAYTDTQYF
TRBD2,few,TRBV12-3/TRBV12-4,TRBJ2-1,TGTGCCAGCAGTCCGCGGGGGGGTGGAAACAATGAGCAGTTCTTC,CASSPRGGGNNEQFF
TRBD1,-,TRBV5-6,TRBJ1-1,TGTGCCAGCAGCTTGCCCGGGACAGACACCTTCACTGAAGCTTTCTTT,CASSLPGTDTFTEAFF
TRBD2,-,TRBV4-3,TRBJ2-1,TGCGCCAGCAGCCAAACTAGCGGGGGAGACTACAATGAGCAGTTCTTC,CASSQTSGGDYNEQFF
-,many,TRBV12-3/TRBV12-4,TRBJ1-5,TGTGCCAGCAGTGACCGGGAACTTAATCAGCCCCAGCATTTT,CASSDRELNQPQHF
TRBD1,-,TRBV4-1,TRBJ2-5,TGCGCCAGCAGCCAACTGGACAGGGGGTATCAAGAGACCCAGTACTTC,CASSQLDRGYQETQYF
-,-,TRBV20-1,TRBJ2-5,TGCAGTGCTACGTCTACCGCCAAAGAGACCCAGTACTTC,CSATSTAKETQYF
TRBD1,-,TRBV7-9,TRBJ1-1,TGTGCCAGCAGCTTAGCGGTCGGACAGGGTGAAGCTTTCTTT,CASSLAVGQGEAFF
TRBD2,-,TRBV12-3/TRBV12-4,TRBJ2-2,TGTGCCAGCAGTACCTCTCCGTTAGCGGGGGGGCCCACCGGGGAGCTGTTTTTT,CASSTSPLAGGPTGELFF
TRBD1,many,TRBV5-1,TRBJ2-7,TGCGCCAGCAGCATGGGACAGGGGGCATCTAACGAGCAGTACTTC,CASSMGQGASNEQYF
TRBD2,-,TRBV5-5,TRBJ2-1,TGTGCCAGCAGCTTTAGACGGGGGGGCTTGACCTACAATGAGCAGTTCTTC,CASSFRRGGLTYNEQFF
-,-,TRBV7-8,TRBJ2-7,TGTGCCAGCAGCTTAGATGAACTAGCAGAAATCCACGAGCAGTACTTC,CASSLDELAEIHEQYF
-,-,TRBV6-5,TRBJ2-5,TGTGCCAGCAGTTACATAGGGTTGGAAGAGACCCAGTACTTC,CASSYIGLEETQYF
-,few,TRBV30,TRBJ1-5,TGTGCCTGGAGTGGGGGTTTCACAAGTCAGCCCCAGCATTTT,CAWSGGFTSQPQHF
-,-,TRBV6-2/TRBV6-3,TRBJ1-4,TGTGCCAGCAGTTACTCTCGCAGCTCTTACTCGGGTGAAAAACTGTTTTTT,CASSYSRSSYSGEKLFF
TRBD1,few,TRBV29-1,TRBJ1-1,TGCAGCGTTCACCAGGGGGGACCTAACACTGAAGCTTTCTTT,CSVHQGGPNTEAFF
TRBD2,few,TRBV19,TRBJ2-1,TGTGCCAGTAGTCCTTGGGGACTAGCGGGTCCGATGGGTGAGCAGTTCTTC,CASSPWGLAGPMGEQFF
TRBD1,-,TRBV6-5,TRBJ1-1,TGTGCCAGCAGAGGACAGGGACGGAACACTGAAGCTTTCTTT,CASRGQGRNTEAFF
TRBD2,few,TRBV7-3,TRBJ2-3,TGTGCCAGCAGCTTTAGCGGGGTGAGCACAGATACGCAGTATTTT,CASSFSGVSTDTQYF
TRBD1,-,TRBV20-1,TRBJ2-7,TGCAGTGCTACCGGGACAGTGTCCTACGAGCAGTACTTC,CSATGTVSYEQYF
-,-,TRBV19,TRBJ1-5,TGTGCCAGACCCGTCCTGGGGGGCCTGAGTCAGCCCCAGCATTTT,CARPVLGGLSQPQHF
-,-,TRBV20-1,TRBJ2-3,TGCAGTGCTAGAGTAGGGGCCGGGCATACGCAGTATTTT,CSARVGAGHTQYF
-,-,TRBV29-1,TRBJ2-5,TGCAGCGTTGATACCGGGATCGAAGAGACCCAGTACTTC,CSVDTGIEETQYF
TRBD1,-,TRBV24-1,TRBJ2-2,TGTGCCACTGGGGACAGGGAAAACACCGGGGAGCTGTTTTTT,CATGDRENTGELFF
TRBD2,-,TRBV4-2,TRBJ2-1,TGTGCCAGCAGCCAAGAAAGACTAGCGGGGGCCGGGGTAGGGTACAATGAGCAGTTCTTC,CASSQERLAGAGVGYNEQFF
TRBD2,-,TRBV2,TRBJ2-5,TGTGCCAGCAGTGAAGATAGGCTAGCGGGGGAGAGCGGGGAGACCCAGTACTTC,CASSEDRLAGESGETQYF
TRBD2,few,TRBV6-2/TRBV6-3,TRBJ2-3,TGTGCCAGCACCGAAGGACTAGCGGGAGCAGATACGCAGTATTTT,CASTEGLAGADTQYF
-,-,TRBV15,TRBJ2-7,TGTGCCACCAGCAAGCAGACCGTCGAGCAGTACTTC,CATSKQTVEQYF
-,few,TRBV7-8,TRBJ2-1,TGTGCCAGCAGCCCGGGACGGGTGCAGGGGTCGCAGTTCTTC,CASSPGRVQGSQFF
TRBD2,-,TRBV6-5,TRBJ2-3,TGTGCCAGCAGTTACAGCGGACTAGTCGGGAGACCAGATACGCAGTATTTT,CASSYSGLVGRPDTQYF
TRBD1,-,TRBV15,TRBJ2-2,TGTGCCACCAGCAGAGATCGGACAGGGGGCCTATCCGGGGAGCTGTTTTTT,CATSRDRTGGLSGELFF
-,few,TRBV6-2/TRBV6-3,TRBJ2-1,TGTGCCAGCAGTTACTCGACATACCCCCGACTAGGTTACAATGAGCAGTTCTTC,CASSYSTYPRLGYNEQFF
TRBD1,-,TRBV12-3/TRBV12-4,TRBJ2-2,TGTGCCAGCAGCTCCGGGACAGGGGGCGGCGGGGAGCTGTTTTTT,CASSSGTGGGGELFF
-,-,TRBV29-1,TRBJ2-7,TGCAGCGTGAGTAACGGGGGCCCCGAGCAGTACTTC,CSVSNGGPEQYF
-,-,TRBV21-1,TRBJ2-7,TGTGCCAGCAGCAAAGGGGGAGGGCCGTCCTCCTACGAGCAGTACTTC,CASSKGGGPSSYEQYF
-,-,TRBV7-6,TRBJ2-5,TGTGCCAGCAGCCCCCGGACGCTAGAGACCCAGTACTTC,CASSPRTLETQYF
-,few,TRBV20-1,TRBJ1-2,TGCAGTGCTTACTCAGAGGGATTCGACTATGGCTACACCTTC,CSAYSEGFDYGYTF
TRBD1,-,TRBV5-6,TRBJ2-1,TGTGCCAGCAGCTTGGCAGGGGGCACAGACAATGAGCAGTTCTTC,CASSLAGGTDNEQFF
-,-,TRBV7-9,TRBJ2-7,TGTGCCAGCAGCCCACTTATCCTCGGGTACGAGCAGTACTTC,CASSPLILGYEQYF
-,few,TRBV27,TRBJ2-7,TGTGCCAGCAGTTTAAGTAGTACATTTAAGGCCTACGAGCAGTACTTC,CASSLSSTFKAYEQYF
-,few,TRBV20-1,TRBJ2-7,TGCAGTGCTAGAGATCATGACACCGACCTCTCCTACGAGCAGTACTTC,CSARDHDTDLSYEQYF